Here is one TCR beta chain with its context. The target of this receptor is not known. No base-level quality is on record; no much larger clone is a single base apart. These data come from a study of shared clonotypes between healthy human individuals (dated by TCRdb to 2020 to 2022). With regard to the full study: A few men and a couple of women, aged 18 to 49 years, made up the cohort. For each donor, CD4 naive and CD4 memory were each given three plates, CD8 naive was given two plates, and CD8 memory was given one plate. To estimate repertoire size and how much clonotype sharing occurs between individuals, the study deeply sequenced the blood TCR repertoires of roughly 5 healthy adults. Libraries were prepared and TCR repertoires were sequenced by different laboratories using diverse techniques, in order to increase sequencing depth and limit assay-specific biases. Per donor, leukapheresis produced somewhere between about 0.94 and 9 billion PBMCs. Summary of the overall study and its limitations: The genetic and exposure-history diversity represented was limited by the small number of donors. Clonotypes shared by all four sorted-subset donors showed higher generation probabilities than non-shared clonotypes. Rarefaction of sorted-subset datasets indicated incomplete sequencing despite the large sequencing depth. Approximately 4.8% of naive CD4, 3% to 4% of naive CD8, roughly 2.4% of memory CD4, and approximately 0.39% of memory CD8 clonotypes were shared across a few donors. Estimated clonotype richness was generally larger for naive than for memory subsets. Sampling was restricted to blood, and TCR repertoires in tissues likely differ from the TCR repertoires found in blood. Pairwise subsampling led to the expectation that sequencing depth would affect the degree of clonotype sharing among donors.

TCR CDR3 regions were amplified from genomic DNA by multiplex PCR using the deep immunoSEQ assay. Extracted genomic DNA from each cell subset was distributed evenly across all wells of several immunoSEQ 96-well plates, and each plate was treated as a replicate. Each replicate PCR for sorted subsets received about 220 ng genomic DNA, equal to tens of thousands of T cell genomes. Purified libraries were measured with a Qubit 3.0 fluorometer, size-checked on a Bioanalyzer 2100, and measured again with the KAPA Library Quantification kit. Every immunoSEQ 96-well plate was sequenced on a separate single-read 150-cycle Illumina NextSeq 550 flow cell. The study's own analysis went as follows. The immunoSEQ output contained only junctional sequences without quality scores, so filtering could not match that applied to full-length reads. To assign V/J genes and CDR3, sequences were annotated using PyIR, a Python wrapper for IgBLAST v1.9, with IMGT germline references. Reads were removed for weak V/J assignments (E-value above 1e-6), missing CDR3, stop codons, out-of-frame junctions, or ambiguous translated residues. A V3J clonotype was defined by an identical inferred V gene, J gene, and CDR3 amino acid sequence. The percentage overlap between two repertoires was calculated by dividing the number of shared unique clonotypes by the size of the smaller repertoire. Three approaches were used to assess repertoire richness: RTK rarefaction, the Chao1 estimator, and Recon v2.1 estimates of unobserved clonotypes. Generation probabilities for all TCRbeta clonotypes obtained by the gDNA method from a handful of donors were computed using OLGA. Imported from immuneACCESS, the table was reduced by TCRdb to in-frame sequences with V and J called. These copies leave out some clones; in studies compared against another copy, an unresolved V gene accounts for under half, and the cause of the remainder is not known. For V, J and clone size, that table is used; D and trimming come from the DNA. Counted in this sample were some 550,000 clones; more than 95% of them appeared once. The ten largest clones take up around 0.057% of the sample.

The V end loses 5 bases and the J end loses 2 bases, and a stretch of 12 bases separates them. From the germline V gene (reference sequence), CDR1 is GTSNPN and CDR2 is SVGIG. The CDR3 runs 13 amino acids, cysteine and phenylalanine included. Only CDR3 DNA remains: 39 bases, in frame from the first base. Healthy HIV-negative adults with no recently reported acute infections or vaccinations were included as donors. Every donor was a Caucasian adult living in Nashville, Tennessee, USA. CD4+ T cells were enriched by magnetic negative selection, after which naive cells were positively selected on CD45RA and the negative fraction was taken as the memory subset. Blood was collected by leukapheresis, and PBMCs were isolated by Ficoll-Histopaque density gradient centrifugation and then cryopreserved in liquid nitrogen vapor phase. Analytical flow cytometry was used to check the purity and quantity of every magnetically sorted T cell population. Each sorted fraction had its genomic DNA isolated and then quantified by UV absorbance on a Nanodrop 2000c.

The receptor chain draws on TRBV30 and TRBJ1-2; the D gene cannot be named for sure. This sequence originates from a woman aged 30 to 39 in good health. Sequences were obtained from naive CD4+ T cells sorted from blood. Reading the label with the study, this specimen's cell subset or site is: CD45RA+ positively selected. CDR3 protein: CAWSILKNYGYTF. The DNA reads as follows: TGTGCCTGGTCTATACTGAAGAACTATGGCTACACCTTC.